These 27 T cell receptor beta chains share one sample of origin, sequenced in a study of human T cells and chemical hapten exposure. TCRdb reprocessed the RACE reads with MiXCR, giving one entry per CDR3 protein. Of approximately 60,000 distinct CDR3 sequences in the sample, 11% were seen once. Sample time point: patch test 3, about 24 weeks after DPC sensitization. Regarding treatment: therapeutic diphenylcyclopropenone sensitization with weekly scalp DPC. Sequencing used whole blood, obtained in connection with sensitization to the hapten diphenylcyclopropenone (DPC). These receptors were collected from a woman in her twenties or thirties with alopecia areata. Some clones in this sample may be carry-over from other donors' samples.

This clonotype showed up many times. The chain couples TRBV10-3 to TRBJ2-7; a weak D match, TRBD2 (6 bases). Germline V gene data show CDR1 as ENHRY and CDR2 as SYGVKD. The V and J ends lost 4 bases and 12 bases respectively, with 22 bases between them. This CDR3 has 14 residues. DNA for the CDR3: TGTGCCATCAGTGGCTTGGGCGGGGCCCAACGGCGGTACTTC. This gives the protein CAISGLGGAQRRYF.

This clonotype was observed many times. The CDR3 protein is CASSYVDTNQPQHF. In DNA, the CDR3 is TGTGCCAGCAGTTACGTGGATACTAATCAGCCCCAGCATTTT. The chain is built from TRBV6-2 or TRBV6-3 and TRBJ1-5, with D unresolved. V was cut by 2 bases and J by 4 bases, with 9 bases left in between. Germline CDR1 and CDR2: MNHEY and SVGEGT. The CDR3 spans 14 residues.

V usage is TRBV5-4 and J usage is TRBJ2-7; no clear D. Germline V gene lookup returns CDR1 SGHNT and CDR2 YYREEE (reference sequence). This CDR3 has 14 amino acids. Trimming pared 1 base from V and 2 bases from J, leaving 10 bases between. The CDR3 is CASSLSVGPYEQYF. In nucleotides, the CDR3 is TGTGCCAGCAGCTTGTCCGTGGGCCCCTACGAGCAGTACTTC.

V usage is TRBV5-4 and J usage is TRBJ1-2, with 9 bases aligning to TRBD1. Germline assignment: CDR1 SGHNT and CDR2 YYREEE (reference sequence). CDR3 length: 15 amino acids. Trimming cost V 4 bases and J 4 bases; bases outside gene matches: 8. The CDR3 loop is CASSPSRQGGYGYTF. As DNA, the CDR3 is TGTGCCAGCAGCCCATCCCGACAGGGGGGCTATGGCTACACCTTC.

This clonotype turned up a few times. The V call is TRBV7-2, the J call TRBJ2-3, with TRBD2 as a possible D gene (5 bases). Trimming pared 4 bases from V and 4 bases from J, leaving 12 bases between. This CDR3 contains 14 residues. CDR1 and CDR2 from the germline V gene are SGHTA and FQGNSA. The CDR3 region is CASSSFTSADTQYF. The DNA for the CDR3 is TGTGCCAGCAGCTCGTTTACTAGTGCAGATACGCAGTATTTT.

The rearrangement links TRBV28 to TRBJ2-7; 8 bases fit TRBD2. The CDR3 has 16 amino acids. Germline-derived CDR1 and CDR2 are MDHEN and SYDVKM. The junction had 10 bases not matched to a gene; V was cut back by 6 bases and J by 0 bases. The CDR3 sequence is CASSTAAGGSSYEQYF. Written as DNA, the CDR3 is TGTGCCAGCAGCACCGCGGCGGGGGGAAGCTCCTACGAGCAGTACTTC.

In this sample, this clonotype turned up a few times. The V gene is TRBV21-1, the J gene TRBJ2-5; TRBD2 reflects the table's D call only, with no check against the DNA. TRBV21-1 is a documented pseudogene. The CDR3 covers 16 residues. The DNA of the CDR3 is TGTGCCAGCAGCAGAGGGTCGCCAGGGAGGATCGAGACCCAGTACTTC. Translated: CASSRGSPGRIETQYF.

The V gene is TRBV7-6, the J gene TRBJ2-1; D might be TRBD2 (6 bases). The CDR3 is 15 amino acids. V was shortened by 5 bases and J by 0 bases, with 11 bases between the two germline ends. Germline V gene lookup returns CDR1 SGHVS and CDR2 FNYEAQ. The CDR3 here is CASSRTGDSYNEQFF. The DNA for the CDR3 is TGTGCCAGCAGCCGCACGGGGGACTCCTACAATGAGCAGTTCTTC. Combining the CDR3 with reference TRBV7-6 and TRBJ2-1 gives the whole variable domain GAGVSQSPRYKVTKRGQDVALRCDPISGHVSLYWYRQALGQGPEFLTYFNYEAQQDKSGLPNDRFSAERPEGSISTLTIQRTEQRDSAMYRCASSRTGDSYNEQFFGPGTRLTVL.

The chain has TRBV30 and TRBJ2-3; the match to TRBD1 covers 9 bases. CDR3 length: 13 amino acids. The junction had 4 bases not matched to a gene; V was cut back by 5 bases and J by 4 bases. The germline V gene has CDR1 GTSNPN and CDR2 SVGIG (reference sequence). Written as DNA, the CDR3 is TGTGCCTGGGCGGGACAGGGAGCAGATACGCAGTATTTT. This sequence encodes CAWAGQGADTQYF.

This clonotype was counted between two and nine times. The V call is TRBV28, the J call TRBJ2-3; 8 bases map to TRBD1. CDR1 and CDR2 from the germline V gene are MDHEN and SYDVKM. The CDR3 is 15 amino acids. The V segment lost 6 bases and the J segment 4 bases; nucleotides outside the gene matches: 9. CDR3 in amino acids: CASRSQGAEADTQYF. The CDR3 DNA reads TGTGCCAGCAGATCCCAGGGGGCGGAGGCAGATACGCAGTATTTT.

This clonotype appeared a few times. This CDR3 is CSAPDKVELNSPLHF. CDR3 DNA sequence: TGCAGTGCACCCGACAAGGTGGAGTTGAATTCACCCCTCCACTTT. The V and J genes are TRBV20-1 and TRBJ1-6; D not certain. The ends were cut back, 6 bases at V and 7 bases at J, with 19 bases in the middle. Germline V lookup: CDR1 DFQATT, CDR2 SNEGSKA (reference sequence). This CDR3 is built from 15 residues.

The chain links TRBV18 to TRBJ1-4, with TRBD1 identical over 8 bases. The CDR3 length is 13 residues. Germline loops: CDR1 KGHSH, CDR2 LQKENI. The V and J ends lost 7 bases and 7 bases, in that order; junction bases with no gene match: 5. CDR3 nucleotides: TGTGCCAGCTTCAGGGGGCGAGGTGAAAAACTGTTTTTT. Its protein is CASFRGRGEKLFF.

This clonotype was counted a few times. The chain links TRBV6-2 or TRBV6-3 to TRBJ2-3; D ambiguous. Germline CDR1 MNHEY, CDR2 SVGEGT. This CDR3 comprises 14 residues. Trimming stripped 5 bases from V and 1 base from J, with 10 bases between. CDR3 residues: CASSKLFGTDTQYF. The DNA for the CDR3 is TGTGCCAGCAGTAAATTGTTCGGCACAGATACGCAGTATTTT.

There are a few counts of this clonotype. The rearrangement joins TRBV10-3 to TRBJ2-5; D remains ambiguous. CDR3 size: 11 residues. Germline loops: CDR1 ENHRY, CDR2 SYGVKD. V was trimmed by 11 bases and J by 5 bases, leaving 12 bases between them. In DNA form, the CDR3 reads TGTGCCTCGAGCCCGGGTGAGACCCAGTACTTC. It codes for CASSPGETQYF.

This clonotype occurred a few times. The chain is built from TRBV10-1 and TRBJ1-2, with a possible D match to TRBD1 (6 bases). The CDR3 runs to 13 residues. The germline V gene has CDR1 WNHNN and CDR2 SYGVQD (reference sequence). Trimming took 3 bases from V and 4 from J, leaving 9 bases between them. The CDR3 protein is CASSDSTGYGYTF. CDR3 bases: TGCGCCAGCAGTGATTCGACAGGCTATGGCTACACCTTC.

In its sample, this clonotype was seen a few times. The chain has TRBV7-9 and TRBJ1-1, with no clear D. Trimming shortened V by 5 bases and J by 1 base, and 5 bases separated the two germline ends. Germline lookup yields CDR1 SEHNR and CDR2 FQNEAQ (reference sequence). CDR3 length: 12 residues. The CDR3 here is CASSPRNTEAFF. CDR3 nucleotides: TGTGCCAGCAGCCCGAGGAACACTGAAGCTTTCTTT. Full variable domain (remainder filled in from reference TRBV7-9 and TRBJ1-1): DTGVSQNPRHKITKRGQNVTFRCDPISEHNRLYWYRQTLGQGPEFLTYFQNEAQLEKSRLLSDRFSAERPKGSFSTLEIQRTEQGDSAMYLCASSPRNTEAFFGQGTRLTVV.

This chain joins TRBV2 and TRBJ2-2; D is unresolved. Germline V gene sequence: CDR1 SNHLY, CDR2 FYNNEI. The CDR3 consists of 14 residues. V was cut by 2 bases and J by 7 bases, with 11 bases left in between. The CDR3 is CASSESTRGGELFF. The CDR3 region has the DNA TGTGCCAGCAGTGAATCAACGCGAGGCGGGGAGCTGTTTTTT.

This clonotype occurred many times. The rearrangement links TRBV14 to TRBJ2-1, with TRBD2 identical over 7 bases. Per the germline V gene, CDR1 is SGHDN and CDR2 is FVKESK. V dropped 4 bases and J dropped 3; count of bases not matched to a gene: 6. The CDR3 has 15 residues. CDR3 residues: CASSPWTSGYNEQFF. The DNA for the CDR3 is TGTGCCAGCAGCCCATGGACTAGTGGCTACAATGAGCAGTTCTTC.

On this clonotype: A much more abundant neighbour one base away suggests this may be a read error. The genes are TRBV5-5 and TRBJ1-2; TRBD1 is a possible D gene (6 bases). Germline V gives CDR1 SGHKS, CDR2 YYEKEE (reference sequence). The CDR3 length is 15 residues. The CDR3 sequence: CASSLATVAGAGYAF. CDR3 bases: TGTGCCAGCAGCTTGGCCACCGTCGCAGGGGCCGGCTACGCCTTC.

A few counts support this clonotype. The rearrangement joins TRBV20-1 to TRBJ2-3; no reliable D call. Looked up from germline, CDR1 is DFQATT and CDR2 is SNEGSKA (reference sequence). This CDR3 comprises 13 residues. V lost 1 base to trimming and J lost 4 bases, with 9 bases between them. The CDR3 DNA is TGCAGTGCTAGAGGTAGCTTGTCAGATACGCAGTATTTT. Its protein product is CSARGSLSDTQYF.

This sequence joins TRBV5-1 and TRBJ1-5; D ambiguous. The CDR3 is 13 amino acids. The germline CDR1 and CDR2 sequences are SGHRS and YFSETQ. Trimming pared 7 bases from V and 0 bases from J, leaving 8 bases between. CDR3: CASAVDSNQPQHF. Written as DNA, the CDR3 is TGCGCCAGCGCCGTCGATAGCAATCAGCCCCAGCATTTT.

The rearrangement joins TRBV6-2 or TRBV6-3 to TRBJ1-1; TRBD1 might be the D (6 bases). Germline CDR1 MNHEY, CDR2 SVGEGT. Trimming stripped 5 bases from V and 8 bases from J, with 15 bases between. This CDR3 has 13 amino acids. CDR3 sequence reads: CASSRTGSKEAFF. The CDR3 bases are TGTGCCAGCAGTCGTACAGGGTCGAAAGAAGCTTTCTTT.

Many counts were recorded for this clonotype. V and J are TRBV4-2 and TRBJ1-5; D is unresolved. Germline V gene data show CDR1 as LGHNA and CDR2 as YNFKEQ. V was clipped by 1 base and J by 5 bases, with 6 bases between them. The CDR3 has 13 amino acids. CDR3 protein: CASSQGPDQPQHF. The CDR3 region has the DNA TGTGCCAGCAGCCAAGGACCCGATCAGCCCCAGCATTTT.

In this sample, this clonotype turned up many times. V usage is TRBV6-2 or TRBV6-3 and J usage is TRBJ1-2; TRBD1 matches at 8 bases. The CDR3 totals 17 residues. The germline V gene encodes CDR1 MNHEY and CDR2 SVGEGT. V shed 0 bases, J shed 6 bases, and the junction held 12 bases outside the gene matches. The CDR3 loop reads CASSYSAGTGPHHGYTF. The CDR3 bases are TGTGCCAGCAGTTACTCCGCCGGGACAGGACCCCATCATGGCTACACCTTC.

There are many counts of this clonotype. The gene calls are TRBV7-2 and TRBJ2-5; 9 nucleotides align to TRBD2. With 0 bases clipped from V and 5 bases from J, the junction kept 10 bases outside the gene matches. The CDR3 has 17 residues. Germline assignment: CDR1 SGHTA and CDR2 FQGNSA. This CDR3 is CASSLASGLAALETQYF. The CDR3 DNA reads TGTGCCAGCAGCTTAGCGTCGGGACTAGCTGCTTTGGAGACCCAGTACTTC.

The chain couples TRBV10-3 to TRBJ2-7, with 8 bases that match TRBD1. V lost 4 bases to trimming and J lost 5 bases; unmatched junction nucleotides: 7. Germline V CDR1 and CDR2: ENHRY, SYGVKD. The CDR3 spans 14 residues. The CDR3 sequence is CAISVQGQGHEQYF. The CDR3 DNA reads TGTGCCATCAGTGTCCAAGGACAGGGCCACGAGCAGTACTTC.

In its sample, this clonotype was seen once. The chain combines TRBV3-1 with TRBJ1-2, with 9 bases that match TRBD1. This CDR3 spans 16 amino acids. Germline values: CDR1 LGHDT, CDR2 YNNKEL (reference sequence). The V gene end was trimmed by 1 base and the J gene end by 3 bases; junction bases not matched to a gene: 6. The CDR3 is CASSQGLQGAHYGYTF. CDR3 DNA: TGTGCCAGCAGCCAAGGCTTACAGGGGGCGCACTATGGCTACACCTTC.